This T cell receptor beta chain came from a study of CD8 T cells in ankylosing spondylitis. Quantitative 5'-RACE with molecular barcodes produced the TCR beta libraries. TCRdb independently ran MiXCR on the 5' RACE reads; one entry per CDR3 protein. The table shows 200,000 or so distinct CDR3 sequences, with roughly 18% occurring only once. In this sample, this clonotype turned up a few times. Germline lookup yields CDR1 KGHSH and CDR2 LQKENI. The CDR3 spans 13 residues. V dropped 0 bases and J dropped 4 bases, with 5 bases sitting between them. The rearrangement joins TRBV18 to TRBJ2-3; D gene uncertain. Sequencing was performed on blood, either unsorted or a sorted T cell fraction (not recorded which). The clonotype comes from a male donor aged 10 to 35 with ankylosing spondylitis or in good health (not recorded which). CDR3 sequence: CASSPPLADTQYF. CDR3 bases: TGTGCCAGCTCACCACCCTTGGCAGATACGCAGTATTTT.